One sample yielded the 22 T cell receptor beta chains listed below, sequenced in a study of pediatric ulcerative colitis. The rectum was sampled with one to two pinch biopsies at colonoscopy. The data were produced by immunoSEQ multiplex PCR, yet TCRdb's version contains in-frame clones alone and is incomplete. The sample carries 30,000 to 35,000 clones, about 81% recorded once. What was sequenced was gut tissue. Receptors were obtained from a boy between 10 and 17 years old with mild ulcerative colitis.

The CDR3 DNA is TGTGCCAGAAGCTTCACACTCTGCTCCAGGGACAATGAGCAGTTCTTC. Encoded protein: CARSFTLCSRDNEQFF. The V call is TRBV5-3, the J call TRBJ2-1; a possible D gene is TRBD1 (5 bases). TRBV5-3 is an ORF, and what it does is uncertain. The V end was cut by 2 bases, the J end by 5 bases, with 17 bases between. This CDR3 is built from 16 residues.

The chain combines TRBV7-7 with TRBJ2-5; D gene unclear. V was clipped by 2 bases and J by 1 base, with 8 bases between them. CDR1 is SSHAT, CDR2 FNYEAQ, per germline (reference sequence). The CDR3 length is 14 residues. The CDR3 reads CASSLSIGQETQYF. CDR3 DNA sequence: TGTGCCAGCAGCTTATCTATCGGCCAAGAGACCCAGTACTTC.

The genes are TRBV7-6 and TRBJ2-1, with 9 bases fitting TRBD1. Germline V CDR1 and CDR2: SGHVS, FNYEAQ. Trimming took 1 base from V and 4 from J; bases not matched to a gene: 5. The CDR3 runs to 16 residues. This chain's CDR3 is CASSLGPGTGYNEQFF. The CDR3 coding sequence is TGTGCCAGCAGCTTAGGGCCCGGGACAGGGTACAATGAGCAGTTCTTC.

The chain combines TRBV7-9 with TRBJ2-7, with 9 positions matching TRBD1. CDR3 length: 16 residues. Per the germline V gene, CDR1 is SEHNR and CDR2 is FQNEAQ (reference sequence). Trimming took 5 bases from V and 0 from J; bases not matched to a gene: 8. The CDR3 coding sequence is TGTGCCAGCAGCCCTCGGACAGGGGCGACCTCCTACGAGCAGTACTTC. Its protein is CASSPRTGATSYEQYF.

The V gene is TRBV19, the J gene TRBJ2-2; 9 bases are a match to TRBD1. Germline V gives CDR1 LNHDA, CDR2 SQIVND (reference sequence). The CDR3 runs to 14 residues. The junction had 4 bases not matched to a gene; V was cut back by 11 bases and J by 0 bases. The CDR3 sequence: CAGRTGANTGELFF. As DNA, the CDR3 is TGTGCCGGAAGGACAGGGGCGAACACCGGGGAGCTGTTTTTT.

The CDR3 sequence is CASSLTDRGREKLFF. In DNA form, the CDR3 reads TGTGCCAGCAGCTTGACCGACAGGGGGCGCGAAAAACTGTTTTTT. This chain links TRBV5-5 with TRBJ1-4; 10 bases are shared with TRBD1. The germline V gene encodes CDR1 SGHKS and CDR2 YYEKEE (reference sequence). Unmatched junction bases numbered 5, after V lost 1 base and J lost 8 bases. The CDR3 loop spans 15 amino acids.

The chain links TRBV5-1 to TRBJ1-3; D is unresolved. V was trimmed by 1 base and J by 0 bases, leaving 11 bases between them. The CDR3 contains 16 residues. Germline V gives CDR1 SGHRS, CDR2 YFSETQ. The CDR3 DNA sequence: TGCGCCAGCAGCTTGAGTATACGGAACTCTGGAAACACCATATATTTT. Its protein is CASSLSIRNSGNTIYF.

This clone was found a few times. The V gene is TRBV6-1, the J gene TRBJ2-1, with 8 bases aligning to TRBD1. This CDR3 has 15 residues. Germline loops: CDR1 MNHNS, CDR2 SASEGT. Trimming cost V 5 bases and J 7 bases; bases outside gene matches: 10. CDR3 coding DNA: TGTGCCAGCAGTAGCTCTAGGACAGGGTTGAATGAGCAGTTCTTC. Protein sequence: CASSSSRTGLNEQFF.

J is TRBJ1-1 and V is TRBV4-1; the D is unclear. Trimming removed 3 bases at V and 7 bases at J, with 18 bases between. Germline CDR1 is MGHRA and CDR2 is YSYEKL. The CDR3 is made up of 15 amino acids. DNA of the CDR3: TGCGCCAGCAGCCAGGGTTGGCCGTTCGGGGATGAAGCTTTCTTT. It yields the protein CASSQGWPFGDEAFF.

The chain couples TRBV7-3 to TRBJ2-3, with 12 bases that match TRBD2. The CDR3 contains 16 residues. The V segment lost 2 bases and the J segment 5 bases; nucleotides outside the gene matches: 5. CDR1 and CDR2 (germline): SGHTA, FQGTGA. The CDR3 here is CASSLLAGGPGDTQYF. The CDR3 coding sequence is TGTGCCAGCAGCTTACTAGCGGGGGGGCCAGGAGATACGCAGTATTTT. Using reference TRBV7-3 and TRBJ2-3 for the parts outside the CDR3, the full variable domain is GAGVSQTPSNKVTEKGKYVELRCDPISGHTALYWYRQSLGQGPEFLIYFQGTGAADDSGLPNDRFFAVRPEGSVSTLKIQRTERGDSAVYLCASSLLAGGPGDTQYFGPGTRLTVL.

CDR3 DNA sequence: TGTGCCAGCAGCTTAACAGGCGGCACTGAAGCTTTCTTT. This translates into CASSLTGGTEAFF. The chain recombines TRBV7-9 with TRBJ1-1; possible D gene TRBD1, 5 bases. The CDR3 extends over 13 amino acids. The V gene lost 2 bases and the J gene lost 4 bases, with 8 bases spanning the gap. Germline assignment: CDR1 SEHNR and CDR2 FQNEAQ (reference sequence).

The chain is built from TRBV5-1 and TRBJ1-3; TRBD1 matches at 7 bases. CDR1 and CDR2 (germline): SGHRS, YFSETQ. Trimming at V came to 0 bases and at J to 0 bases, leaving 3 bases not matched to a gene. The CDR3 is made up of 16 amino acids. The CDR3 loop reads CASSLARGGSGNTIYF. Written as DNA, the CDR3 is TGCGCCAGCAGCTTGGCCAGGGGGGGCTCTGGAAACACCATATATTTT.

The chain employs TRBV6-1 and TRBJ2-3, with 12 bases aligning to TRBD2. V trimming: 4 bases; J trimming: 1 base; junction bases outside the gene matches: 0. This CDR3 spans 15 amino acids. Per the germline V gene, CDR1 is MNHNS and CDR2 is SASEGT. The CDR3 sequence: CASSGLAGGTDTQYF. CDR3 DNA: TGTGCCAGCAGTGGACTAGCGGGGGGCACAGATACGCAGTATTTT.

The chain carries TRBV19 and TRBJ1-5; D is possibly TRBD1 (5 bases). The V end was cut by 7 bases, the J end by 2 bases, with 15 bases between. CDR3 length: 15 amino acids. CDR1 and CDR2 (germline): LNHDA, SQIVND (reference sequence). The CDR3 spells CASTDGGGGNQPQHF. The CDR3 DNA follows: TGTGCCAGTACCGATGGGGGAGGGGGCAATCAGCCCCAGCATTTT.

This clone appeared a single time. The rearrangement joins TRBV27 to TRBJ1-2, with 9 positions matching TRBD1. The germline V gene encodes CDR1 MNHEY and CDR2 SMNVEV (reference sequence). The CDR3 length is 17 residues. V was pared by 7 bases and J by 3 bases, with 15 bases of the junction left unmatched. For the CDR3, the DNA is TGTGCCAGCACTGTCTGTGACAGGGGGAGTGGGGACTATGGCTACACCTTC. It codes for CASTVCDRGSGDYGYTF.

The CDR3 coding sequence is TGTGCCAGCAGCCTACAGGGTAATGAAAAACTGTTTTTT. Its translation is CASSLQGNEKLFF. The chain joins TRBV7-9 to TRBJ1-4; TRBD1 is a possible D gene (6 bases). V was shortened by 5 bases and J by 4 bases, with 8 bases between the two germline ends. CDR3 length: 13 residues. The germline V gene has CDR1 SEHNR and CDR2 FQNEAQ (reference sequence).

The J gene is TRBJ2-7, the V gene TRBV5-6, with a possible D match to TRBD1 (7 bases). CDR3 size: 13 residues. In germline, CDR1 is SGHDT, CDR2 YYEEEE. Trimming took off 1 base at V and 6 bases at J, with 11 bases between the two ends. The CDR3 DNA reads as TGTGCCAGCAGCTTGCGACAGGGAGGCGAGCAGTACTTC. It specifies CASSLRQGGEQYF.

This chain links TRBV5-6 with TRBJ1-2; the D gene is possibly TRBD1 (5 bases). Trimming removed 0 bases from V and 5 bases from J, with 8 bases in between. The germline CDR1 and CDR2 sequences are SGHDT and YYEEEE. There are 13 residues in the CDR3. The CDR3 region is CASSLGGSYGYTF. The CDR3 DNA sequence: TGTGCCAGCAGCTTGGGGGGGTCGTATGGCTACACCTTC.

The chain uses TRBV2 and TRBJ1-5; possibly TRBD1 for D (5 bases). V lost 7 bases and J 3 bases, leaving 10 bases between the germline ends. Germline CDR1 and CDR2: SNHLY and FYNNEI. The CDR3 totals 13 residues. The CDR3 loop is CASTNRFNQPQHF. DNA for the CDR3: TGTGCCAGCACGAACAGGTTCAATCAGCCCCAGCATTTT.

Worth noting for this clone: This specimen includes other DNA sequences encoding the same CDR3. The chain joins TRBV5-1 to TRBJ1-5; D unclear. This CDR3 spans 15 amino acids. V was pared by 4 bases and J by 0 bases, with 11 bases between. From germline, CDR1 is SGHRS and CDR2 YFSETQ. The CDR3 DNA sequence: TGCGCCAGCAGCCTGGCAGGTTATAGCAATCAGCCCCAGCATTTT. Translated: CASSLAGYSNQPQHF.

The V gene is TRBV19, the J gene TRBJ1-1; 7 positions match TRBD1. CDR1 LNHDA and CDR2 SQIVND come from the germline V gene (reference sequence). J lost 5 bases, V lost 3 bases, and 9 bases had no gene match. The CDR3 covers 15 residues. CDR3 sequence (DNA): TGTGCCAGTAGTATCCCGACAGGGATGAGAACTGAAGCTTTCTTT. Translating gives CASSIPTGMRTEAFF. Looking up the rest from reference TRBV19 and TRBJ1-1 gives the full variable domain: DGGITQSPKYLFRKEGQNVTLSCEQNLNHDAMYWYRQDPGQGLRLIYYSQIVNDFQKGDIAEGYSVSREKKESFPLTVTSAQKNPTAFYLCASSIPTGMRTEAFFGQGTRLTVV.

The genes are TRBV7-8 and TRBJ2-1, with 8 bases that match TRBD2. The CDR3 length is 14 residues. Germline assignment: CDR1 SGHVS and CDR2 FQNEAQ. J was trimmed by 7 bases and V by 5 bases; bases with no gene match: 7. In DNA form, the CDR3 reads TGTGCCAGCAGCCAGGGACTAGTGGAGAATGAGCAGTTCTTC. Its translation: CASSQGLVENEQFF.